Below are 32 T cell receptor beta chains sequenced from a single sample in a study of T cell changes during pregnancy in multiple sclerosis. Some clones are missing from TCRdb's copy, which holds only in-frame ones; the method was immunoSEQ multiplex PCR. There are approximately 61,000 clones in the sample; about nine tenths occur only once, and 3.3% lies in the top ten. The sample was peripheral blood, taken in the first trimester of pregnancy. Every receptor here comes from a female donor in good health, enrolled as a control in a pregnancy study.

The chain carries TRBV6-1 and TRBJ1-3; 8 nucleotides match TRBD1. CDR3 length: 14 amino acids. V was clipped by 4 bases and J by 4 bases; unmatched bases: 3. Germline assignment: CDR1 MNHNS and CDR2 SASEGT. The CDR3 spells CASSGWDRGNTIYF. The CDR3 bases are TGTGCCAGCAGTGGTTGGGACAGGGGAAACACCATATATTTT.

This clone appeared a single time. This chain uses TRBV18 with TRBJ1-2; 12 bases line up with TRBD1. CDR1 is KGHSH, CDR2 LQKENI, per germline. This CDR3 is 16 amino acids long. Unmatched junction bases numbered 10, after V lost 6 bases and J lost 5 bases. The CDR3 protein is CASSTGTGGAGYGYTF. CDR3 nucleotides: TGTGCCAGCTCGACCGGGACAGGGGGCGCGGGATATGGCTACACCTTC.

This chain links TRBV5-1 with TRBJ2-3, with D tentatively TRBD2 (7 bases). With 5 bases removed from V and 0 bases from J, the gap between germline ends came to 19 bases. The germline V gene encodes CDR1 SGHRS and CDR2 YFSETQ. The CDR3 runs 17 residues. In DNA, the CDR3 is TGCGCCAGCAGTTCCGGGCCGGGGGGCCCTAGCACAGATACGCAGTATTTT. Amino acids: CASSSGPGGPSTDTQYF.

The gene calls are TRBV5-6 and TRBJ1-5; no reliable D call. The CDR3 extends over 16 amino acids. CDR1 and CDR2 from the germline V gene are SGHDT and YYEEEE. Deletions cut 1 base from V and 5 bases from J, with 16 bases between. CDR3 nucleotide sequence: TGTGCCAGCAGCTTGTTTGGAGGCCAGTTCTATCAGCCCCAGCATTTT. Translated, it gives CASSLFGGQFYQPQHF.

A few counts support this clone. The CDR3 DNA sequence: TGTGCTAGTGGGCTACCCACAGGGGTCGGATATTCTTTCTTT. Translation: CASGLPTGVGYSFF. This rearrangement joins TRBV12-5 to TRBJ1-1; 7 positions match TRBD1. Germline-derived CDR1 and CDR2 are LGHNT and FRNRAP. J lost 12 bases, V lost 6 bases, and 16 bases had no gene match. CDR3 length: 14 amino acids.

The chain recombines TRBV5-5 with TRBJ2-1, with 7 nucleotides matching TRBD1. The germline gives CDR1 SGHKS, CDR2 YYEKEE (reference sequence). CDR3 length: 15 residues. The V gene end was trimmed by 0 bases and the J gene end by 7 bases; junction bases not matched to a gene: 7. The CDR3 DNA reads TGTGCCAGCAGCTTGGTTGGGGACAGTGGGAATGAGCAGTTCTTC. Protein sequence: CASSLVGDSGNEQFF.

The chain has TRBV6-1 and TRBJ2-3, with D hard to call. There are 16 residues in the CDR3. Germline CDR1 MNHNS, CDR2 SASEGT. The V and J ends lost 4 bases and 2 bases respectively, with 16 bases between them. CDR3 DNA sequence: TGTGCCAGCAGTGTTCGTTACAAACTACCCACAGATACGCAGTATTTT. Protein product: CASSVRYKLPTDTQYF.

The rearrangement joins TRBV29-1 to TRBJ2-1, with 7 bases aligning to TRBD2. CDR1 is SQVTM, CDR2 ANQGSEA, per germline. Losses at the gene ends were 3 bases for V and 4 bases for J; bases not matched to a gene: 12. This CDR3 region has 16 residues. CDR3 loop: CSVEVTSGGRYNEQFF. CDR3 DNA sequence: TGCAGCGTTGAGGTCACCTCGGGAGGTCGGTACAATGAGCAGTTCTTC.

This clone was recorded only once. V and J are TRBV6-4 and TRBJ1-6; 9 bases map to TRBD1. Germline CDR1 MRHNA, CDR2 SNTAGT. Trimming took 8 bases from V and 7 from J; bases not matched to a gene: 12. The CDR3 has 16 amino acids. The CDR3 region is CASLEGDRGSNSPLHF. CDR3 sequence (DNA): TGTGCCAGCCTCGAAGGCGACAGGGGGTCCAATTCACCCCTCCACTTT.

This rearrangement joins TRBV7-2 to TRBJ1-2, with D tentatively TRBD1 (5 bases). Trimming shortened V by 3 bases and J by 6 bases, and 17 bases separated the two germline ends. Germline V gene lookup returns CDR1 SGHTA and CDR2 FQGNSA. The CDR3 has 15 amino acids. CDR3 region: CASSLGGREGDGYTF. The CDR3 coding sequence is TGTGCCAGCAGCTTGGGGGGGAGGGAAGGAGATGGCTACACCTTC.

The chain has TRBV7-9 and TRBJ2-5, with TRBD1 matching 7 bases. The CDR3 totals 16 residues. Germline CDR1 reads SEHNR; CDR2 reads FQNEAQ (reference sequence). V was pared by 2 bases and J by 4 bases, with 10 bases of the junction left unmatched. In DNA, the CDR3 is TGTGCCAGCAGCTTAACGACAGGGAATCTGGGAGAGACCCAGTACTTC. Translating it yields CASSLTTGNLGETQYF. The full variable domain, in which reference TRBV7-9 and TRBJ2-5 provide the parts outside the CDR3, is DTGVSQNPRHKITKRGQNVTFRCDPISEHNRLYWYRQTLGQGPEFLTYFQNEAQLEKSRLLSDRFSAERPKGSFSTLEIQRTEQGDSAMYLCASSLTTGNLGETQYFGPGTRLLVL.

The V and J genes are TRBV7-8 and TRBJ1-6; no firm D call. The germline V gene has CDR1 SGHVS and CDR2 FQNEAQ. The V end lost 1 base, the J end lost 7 bases, and 11 bases lay between the germline ends. This CDR3 has 15 residues. In DNA form, the CDR3 reads TGTGCCAGCAGCTTAGGGGCGGGTGCGAATTCACCCCTCCACTTT. This encodes CASSLGAGANSPLHF.

The chain has TRBV6-1 and TRBJ2-7, with D perhaps TRBD1 (5 bases). Germline V CDR1 and CDR2: MNHNS, SASEGT. V was clipped by 6 bases and J by 0 bases, with 9 bases between them. The CDR3 is 13 residues long. CDR3 sequence: CASSLTGSYEQYF. As DNA, the CDR3 is TGTGCCAGCAGCCTAACAGGCTCCTACGAGCAGTACTTC.

The chain employs TRBV27 and TRBJ1-1; TRBD1 matches at 7 bases. This CDR3 has 15 residues. J lost 4 bases, V lost 3 bases, and 8 bases had no gene match. Germline-derived CDR1 and CDR2 are MNHEY and SMNVEV (reference sequence). The CDR3 loop is CASSFEGALGTEAFF. DNA of the CDR3: TGTGCCAGCAGTTTTGAGGGGGCCCTCGGCACTGAAGCTTTCTTT.

The rearrangement links TRBV4-2 to TRBJ1-3; 8 bases agree with TRBD1. The junction had 12 bases not matched to a gene; V was cut back by 4 bases and J by 4 bases. Germline CDR1 is LGHNA and CDR2 is YNFKEQ. The CDR3 is 17 residues long. The CDR3 coding sequence is TGTGCCAGCAGCCGCCGCGCGGACAGGGAGTCCGGAAACACCATATATTTT. Its translation: CASSRRADRESGNTIYF.

The chain joins TRBV7-2 to TRBJ2-2; TRBD1 is a possible D gene (5 bases). V was trimmed by 2 bases and J by 5 bases, leaving 12 bases between them. From germline, CDR1 is SGHTA and CDR2 FQGNSA. The CDR3 is made up of 15 amino acids. The CDR3 DNA reads TGTGCCAGCAGCTTACCAGGGAATCCAACCGGGGAGCTGTTTTTT. It translates to CASSLPGNPTGELFF.

The rearrangement joins TRBV19 to TRBJ2-7; 9 bases line up with TRBD1. V lost 1 base to trimming and J lost 1 base; unmatched junction nucleotides: 5. Germline assignment: CDR1 LNHDA and CDR2 SQIVND (reference sequence). This CDR3 is built from 16 residues. The CDR3 protein is CASSIVGGQGSYEQYF. The DNA for the CDR3 is TGTGCCAGTAGTATAGTGGGAGGACAGGGGTCCTACGAGCAGTACTTC.

The V gene is TRBV18, the J gene TRBJ2-3; a weak D match, TRBD2 (6 bases). Germline V CDR1 and CDR2: KGHSH, LQKENI. There are 16 residues in the CDR3. Deletions cut 1 base from V and 2 bases from J, with 13 bases between. This CDR3 reads CASSPQGTVLTDTQYF. The CDR3 DNA sequence: TGTGCCAGCTCACCACAGGGGACTGTACTCACAGATACGCAGTATTTT.

This clone is a singleton in its sample. The genes are TRBV7-8 and TRBJ2-7; D possibly corresponds to TRBD2 (5 bases). The V gene's germline CDR1 is SGHVS and CDR2 FQNEAQ. The length of the CDR3 is 17 residues. V was trimmed by 2 bases and J by 0 bases, leaving 17 bases between them. Here the CDR3 DNA reads TGTGCCAGCAGCTTATATAGCGTAGCAGGATTCTCCTACGAGCAGTACTTC. Translating it yields CASSLYSVAGFSYEQYF.

This sequence joins TRBV13 and TRBJ2-6; D possibly corresponds to TRBD1 (6 bases). The V and J ends lost 5 bases and 0 bases respectively, with 14 bases between them. Germline CDR1 reads PRHDT; CDR2 reads FYEKMQ (reference sequence). The CDR3 runs 17 residues. The CDR3 loop reads CASSARTAVSGANVLTF. CDR3 sequence (DNA): TGTGCCAGCAGCGCTAGGACAGCCGTCTCTGGGGCCAACGTCCTGACTTTC.

The chain employs TRBV4-3 and TRBJ2-3; TRBD2 matches 12 bases. The junction had 10 bases not matched to a gene; V was cut back by 4 bases and J by 2 bases. This CDR3 is built from 18 residues. Germline V gene data show CDR1 as LGHNA and CDR2 as YSLEER. Here the CDR3 reads CASSPLLAGGPDTDTQYF. CDR3 DNA sequence: TGCGCCAGCAGCCCCCTACTAGCGGGGGGCCCGGACACAGATACGCAGTATTTT.

V gene TRBV5-1 combines with J gene TRBJ1-4; no firm D call. The V gene lost 4 bases and the J gene lost 0 bases, with 16 bases spanning the gap. The germline CDR1 and CDR2 sequences are SGHRS and YFSETQ. CDR3 length: 17 residues. CDR3 bases: TGCGCCAGCAGCGGTGGGAGGCTTGCTGCAACTAATGAAAAACTGTTTTTT. It is translated as CASSGGRLAATNEKLFF.

This chain uses TRBV2 with TRBJ2-5; D is possibly TRBD1 (6 bases). This CDR3 is built from 15 residues. V gave up 9 bases and J gave up 1 base, with 18 bases separating them. Per germline, CDR1 SNHLY and CDR2 FYNNEI. In nucleotides, the CDR3 is TGTGCCAGTCAGGGGTGGACGAACCTCCAAGAGACCCAGTACTTC. This codes for CASQGWTNLQETQYF.

The chain employs TRBV4-3 and TRBJ2-3, with D maybe TRBD1 (6 bases). The CDR3 has 15 residues. The V gene lost 0 bases and the J gene lost 3 bases, with 10 bases spanning the gap. The germline V gene encodes CDR1 LGHNA and CDR2 YSLEER. CDR3 DNA sequence: TGCGCCAGCAGCCAAGACAGGGGTTATACAGATACGCAGTATTTT. It encodes CASSQDRGYTDTQYF.

V usage is TRBV5-6 and J usage is TRBJ2-2; the D gene is possibly TRBD1 (6 bases). Germline assignment: CDR1 SGHDT and CDR2 YYEEEE. Trimming removed 0 bases at V and 2 bases at J, with 11 bases between. This CDR3 comprises 16 residues. CDR3 loop: CASSLVGQRNTGELFF. The CDR3 DNA is TGTGCCAGCAGCTTGGTTGGACAGCGCAACACCGGGGAGCTGTTTTTT.

As concerns this clone: At one boundary the junction diverges from the germline segment, which might be a read error. This chain joins TRBV7-7 and TRBJ2-7, with TRBD1 matching 9 bases. Germline V gene data show CDR1 as SSHAT and CDR2 as FNYEAQ (reference sequence). This CDR3 region has 15 residues. The CDR3 spells CASSVAGTGLHEQYF. The CDR3 DNA reads as TGTGCCAGCAGCGTAGCCGGGACAGGGTTACACGAGCAGTACTTC.

The chain employs TRBV10-3 and TRBJ2-7, with TRBD2 identical over 10 bases. The CDR3 is 14 residues long. J gave up 1 base and V 9 bases, and 6 bases lay outside the gene matches. Germline-derived CDR1 and CDR2 are ENHRY and SYGVKD. For the CDR3, the DNA is TGTGCCATGACGAGCGGGAGGGCGTCCTACGAGCAGTACTTC. The encoded protein is CAMTSGRASYEQYF.

The rearrangement links TRBV19 to TRBJ2-7; 7 bases line up with TRBD1. The CDR3 runs 17 residues. V lost 1 base and J lost 5; bases outside the gene matches: 14. The V gene's germline CDR1 is LNHDA and CDR2 SQIVND (reference sequence). The CDR3: CASSIADRTAFFDEQYF. CDR3 DNA: TGTGCCAGTAGTATAGCGGACAGGACCGCTTTTTTCGACGAGCAGTACTTC.

The V gene is TRBV9, the J gene TRBJ1-4, with TRBD1 matching over 7 bases. With V trimmed by 3 bases and J by 5 bases, 4 bases remained unmatched. Germline lookup yields CDR1 SGDLS and CDR2 YYNGEE. The CDR3 contains 14 residues. The CDR3 loop is CASSGRDRNEKLFF. CDR3 DNA sequence: TGTGCCAGCAGCGGGAGGGACAGAAATGAAAAACTGTTTTTT.

The V call is TRBV4-2, the J call TRBJ2-7; weak D call: TRBD1 (5 bases). Trimming removed 0 bases at V and 0 bases at J, with 9 bases between. CDR1 is LGHNA and CDR2 is YNFKEQ in the germline V gene. CDR3 length equals 15 residues. CDR3 in amino acids: CASSQEPTASYEQYF. The CDR3 DNA is TGTGCCAGCAGCCAAGAACCGACAGCCTCCTACGAGCAGTACTTC.

V is TRBV5-1 and J is TRBJ2-1, with D possibly matching TRBD2 (6 bases). Per the germline V gene, CDR1 is SGHRS and CDR2 is YFSETQ. The CDR3 totals 15 residues. The germline V and J ends were trimmed by 0 bases and 4 bases, with 11 bases remaining between them. CDR3 DNA sequence: TGCGCCAGCAGCTTGGAGGGACTGGATTACAATGAGCAGTTCTTC. It specifies CASSLEGLDYNEQFF. Variable domain in full (rest from reference TRBV5-1 and TRBJ2-1): KAGVTQTPRYLIKTRGQQVTLSCSPISGHRSVSWYQQTPGQGLQFLFEYFSETQRNKGNFPGRFSGRQFSNSRSEMNVSTLELGDSALYLCASSLEGLDYNEQFFGPGTRLTVL.

This clone came up once. The chain combines TRBV13 with TRBJ2-5; 14 bases align to TRBD2. The V gene end was trimmed by 5 bases and the J gene end by 4 bases; junction bases not matched to a gene: 12. Per germline, CDR1 PRHDT and CDR2 FYEKMQ (reference sequence). The CDR3 is made up of 18 amino acids. CDR3 coding DNA: TGTGCCAGCAGCCAAAAGGGACTAGCGGGAGTGGTAGCAGAGACCCAGTACTTC. The encoded protein is CASSQKGLAGVVAETQYF. The variable domain in full, completed from reference TRBV13 and TRBJ2-5, reads AAGVIQSPRHLIKEKRETATLKCYPIPRHDTVYWYQQGPGQDPQFLISFYEKMQSDKGSIPDRFSAQQFSDYHSELNMSSLELGDSALYFCASSQKGLAGVVAETQYFGPGTRLLVL.